The subject of this entry is one T cell receptor (beta chain). Antigen specificity is unknown. Germline V gene sequence: CDR1 SGHNT, CDR2 YENEEA. The germline V and J ends were trimmed by 1 base and 1 base, with 13 bases remaining between them. The CDR3 consists of 16 residues. This entry comes from a study of cytomegalovirus exposure and HLA in healthy donors. General study points: Previous analysis showed most TCR beta V segments were productive about 90% or about 30% of the time. HLA alleles showed associations with 15,000 to 20,000 TCR beta sequences in a later analysis, at a 0.05 false discovery rate. Cytomegalovirus-associated status was assigned to 164 TCR beta chains.

The PCR ran on 60 Vbeta and 13 Jbeta primers. Clones were sequenced by immunoSEQ multiplex PCR, and TCRdb holds only the in-frame ones, with some missing. Of 65,000 to 75,000 clones detected, around 63% appear once; the ten largest clones hold around 2%. The sequence was collected from a woman in her twenties or thirties in good health and CMV-seronegative. What was sequenced was PBMCs. The gene calls are TRBV11-3 and TRBJ2-5; possible D gene TRBD2, 6 bases. The CDR3 DNA follows: TGTGCCAGCAGCTTAGGAGTAGGGGACTCCCAAGAGACCCAGTACTTC. Amino acids: CASSLGVGDSQETQYF.